Listed here are 16 T cell receptor beta chains from one sample, sequenced in a study of blood T cell repertoires in COVID-19. Assay: immunoSEQ multiplex PCR; the TCRdb copy retains only in-frame clones and omits some. The repertoire holds some 47,000 clones, with roughly 86% as singletons. The sequenced sample was peripheral blood. The receptors were sampled from a woman aged 55-70 years with acute or convalescent COVID-19.

The chain couples TRBV7-9 to TRBJ1-2; no clear D gene. V lost 2 bases, J lost 4 bases, and 11 bases lay in between. CDR1 SEHNR and CDR2 FQNEAQ come from the germline V gene (reference sequence). The CDR3 has 14 residues. DNA of the CDR3: TGTGCCAGCAGCTTATCCGACAACCTCTATGGCTACACCTTC. This codes for CASSLSDNLYGYTF.

This sequence joins TRBV13 and TRBJ1-3; TRBD1 might be the D (6 bases). Germline V lookup: CDR1 PRHDT, CDR2 FYEKMQ (reference sequence). There are 14 residues in the CDR3. The ends were cut back, 5 bases at V and 4 bases at J, with 12 bases in the middle. Here the CDR3 reads CASSPGVMGNTIYF. CDR3 in DNA: TGTGCCAGCAGCCCAGGGGTTATGGGAAACACCATATATTTT.

This clone was seen once. The V gene is TRBV23-1, the J gene TRBJ1-1; 7 bases agree with TRBD1. TRBV23-1 is placed among ORFs of uncertain function. The CDR3 is 18 amino acids. Germline trimming cut 7 bases from V and 0 bases from J; bases unmatched to any gene: 17. Here the CDR3 DNA reads TGCGCCAGCAAGGGCACCGGACAGGAGATTGCGGTGAACACTGAAGCTTTCTTT. Protein product: CASKGTGQEIAVNTEAFF.

This chain connects TRBV14 to TRBJ1-3, with 7 bases that match TRBD1. The CDR3 totals 15 residues. The germline V gene encodes CDR1 SGHDN and CDR2 FVKESK. The V and J ends lost 1 base and 4 bases, in that order; junction bases with no gene match: 4. CDR3 in amino acids: CASSQVRGQGNTIYF. The CDR3 coding sequence is TGTGCCAGCAGCCAAGTGAGGGGACAGGGAAACACCATATATTTT.

This chain connects TRBV18 to TRBJ1-1, with D perhaps matching TRBD1 (5 bases). CDR1 and CDR2 (germline): KGHSH, LQKENI. This CDR3 region has 13 residues. V gave up 0 bases and J gave up 8 bases, with 10 bases separating them. The CDR3 region is CASSPPGTREAFF. The CDR3 nucleotides are TGTGCCAGCTCACCACCGGGGACTCGAGAAGCTTTCTTT.

The chain has TRBV5-5 and TRBJ1-2, with D possibly TRBD1 on 6 matching bases. V was trimmed by 0 bases and J by 1 base, leaving 7 bases between them. Germline V gene lookup returns CDR1 SGHKS and CDR2 YYEKEE (reference sequence). The length of the CDR3 is 14 residues. The CDR3 protein is CASSLAGDNYGYTF. The CDR3, as DNA: TGTGCCAGCAGCTTGGCAGGGGATAACTATGGCTACACCTTC.

The chain employs TRBV5-1 and TRBJ2-5, with a possible D match to TRBD2 (6 bases). CDR3 length: 16 residues. The germline V and J ends were trimmed by 4 bases and 13 bases, with 29 bases remaining between them. Per the germline V gene, CDR1 is SGHRS and CDR2 is YFSETQ. In DNA, the CDR3 is TGCGCCAGCAGCCTACGGCCCTCGGGGGACCGACAAGCCTTGTACTTC. Protein product: CASSLRPSGDRQALYF. The whole variable domain, remainder taken from reference TRBV5-1 and TRBJ2-5, is KAGVTQTPRYLIKTRGQQVTLSCSPISGHRSVSWYQQTPGQGLQFLFEYFSETQRNKGNFPGRFSGRQFSNSRSEMNVSTLELGDSALYLCASSLRPSGDRQALYFGPGTRLLVL.

V is TRBV18 and J is TRBJ1-1, with TRBD1 matching 11 bases. The germline V gene has CDR1 KGHSH and CDR2 LQKENI. The junction had 11 bases not matched to a gene; V was cut back by 4 bases and J by 1 base. CDR3 size: 18 residues. CDR3 amino acids: CASSLTSGTGGRNTEAFF. The CDR3, as DNA: TGTGCCAGCTCACTTACTTCCGGGACAGGGGGTCGGAACACTGAAGCTTTCTTT. Supplemented by reference TRBV18 and TRBJ1-1, the full variable domain reads NAGVMQNPRHLVRRRGQEARLRCSPMKGHSHVYWYRQLPEEGLKFMVYLQKENIIDESGMPKERFSAEFPKEGPSILRIQQVVRGDSAAYFCASSLTSGTGGRNTEAFFGQGTRLTVV.

This chain links TRBV7-8 with TRBJ2-7; tentatively, D is TRBD1 (5 bases). V gave up 4 bases and J gave up 0 bases, with 13 bases separating them. This CDR3 region has 15 residues. Germline V gene data show CDR1 as SGHVS and CDR2 as FQNEAQ. CDR3 sequence reads: CASSSTGQSSYEQYF. CDR3 in DNA: TGTGCCAGCAGCTCTACAGGACAAAGCTCCTACGAGCAGTACTTC.

The J gene is TRBJ1-4, the V gene TRBV19; no clear D gene. This CDR3 spans 17 amino acids. Germline V gene lookup returns CDR1 LNHDA and CDR2 SQIVND (reference sequence). V shed 1 base and J shed 12 bases, with 24 bases lying between them. The CDR3 coding sequence is TGTGCCAGTAGTATAGCTAGATCCGCCTGGCAGCCCAATGAACTGTTTTTT. It is translated as CASSIARSAWQPNELFF.

The J gene is TRBJ2-4, the V gene TRBV7-3; 8 nucleotides line up with TRBD1. CDR3 length equals 15 residues. J was trimmed by 7 bases and V by 3 bases; bases with no gene match: 8. CDR1 is SGHTA and CDR2 is FQGTGA in the germline V gene. CDR3 amino acids: CASSLTGAVSNIQYF. CDR3 DNA sequence: TGTGCCAGCAGCTTGACAGGGGCGGTCTCGAACATTCAGTACTTC. Using reference TRBV7-3 and TRBJ2-4 for the parts outside the CDR3, the full variable domain is GAGVSQTPSNKVTEKGKYVELRCDPISGHTALYWYRQSLGQGPEFLIYFQGTGAADDSGLPNDRFFAVRPEGSVSTLKIQRTERGDSAVYLCASSLTGAVSNIQYFGAGTRLSVL.

The chain links TRBV25-1 to TRBJ2-3; unclear D gene. Per the germline V gene, CDR1 is MGHDK and CDR2 is SYGVNS. V lost 6 bases, J lost 2 bases, and 6 bases lay in between. This CDR3 comprises 12 residues. Here the CDR3 DNA reads TGTGCCAGCAGCAGGTACACAGATACGCAGTATTTT. Residues: CASSRYTDTQYF.

The gene calls are TRBV5-1 and TRBJ1-1, with D maybe TRBD1 (6 bases). Germline assignment: CDR1 SGHRS and CDR2 YFSETQ. With 2 bases removed from V and 2 bases from J, the gap between germline ends came to 16 bases. The CDR3 contains 16 residues. The CDR3 region has the DNA TGCGCCAGCAGCTTTGGTTTTACGGGACAAAACACTGAAGCTTTCTTT. Protein sequence: CASSFGFTGQNTEAFF.

Only a few counts were recorded for this clone. The rearrangement links TRBV28 to TRBJ1-1, with 7 bases fitting TRBD1. The germline gives CDR1 MDHEN, CDR2 SYDVKM. The CDR3 is made up of 12 amino acids. The junction had 3 bases not matched to a gene; V was cut back by 6 bases and J by 5 bases. CDR3 loop: CASRTGYTEAFF. The DNA for the CDR3 is TGTGCCAGCAGGACAGGGTATACTGAAGCTTTCTTT.

The V and J genes are TRBV15 and TRBJ1-1; the D gene is possibly TRBD1 (5 bases). The ends were cut back, 2 bases at V and 0 bases at J, with 10 bases in the middle. Per germline, CDR1 LNHNV and CDR2 YYDKDF (reference sequence). The CDR3 runs 15 residues. CDR3 protein: CATSRPGHMNTEAFF. CDR3 nucleotides: TGTGCCACCAGCAGACCTGGACATATGAACACTGAAGCTTTCTTT. The full variable domain, its missing parts supplied by reference TRBV15 and TRBJ1-1, is DAMVIQNPRYQVTQFGKPVTLSCSQTLNHNVMYWYQQKSSQAPKLLFHYYDKDFNNEADTPDNFQSRRPNTSFCFLDIRSPGLGDTAMYLCATSRPGHMNTEAFFGQGTRLTVV.

V usage is TRBV11-2 and J usage is TRBJ1-5, with a weak D call TRBD1 (5 bases). Trimming shortened V by 1 base and J by 1 base, and 14 bases separated the two germline ends. CDR1 SGHAT and CDR2 FQNNGV come from the germline V gene. The CDR3 is 17 amino acids. As DNA, the CDR3 is TGTGCCAGCAGCTTAGGACAAGGGGCTAGGAGCAATCAGCCCCAGCATTTT. Its translation: CASSLGQGARSNQPQHF.